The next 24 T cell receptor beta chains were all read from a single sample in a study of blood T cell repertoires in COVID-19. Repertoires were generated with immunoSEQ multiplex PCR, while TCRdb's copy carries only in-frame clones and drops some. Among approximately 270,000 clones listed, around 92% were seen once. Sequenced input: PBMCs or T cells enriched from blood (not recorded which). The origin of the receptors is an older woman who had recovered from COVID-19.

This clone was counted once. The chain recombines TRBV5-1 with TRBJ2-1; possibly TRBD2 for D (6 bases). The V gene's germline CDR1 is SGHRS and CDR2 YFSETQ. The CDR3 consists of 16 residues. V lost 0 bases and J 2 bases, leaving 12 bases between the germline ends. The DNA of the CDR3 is TGCGCCAGCAGCTTGGGTGCGGGGCGGACCTACAATGAGCAGTTCTTC. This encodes CASSLGAGRTYNEQFF.

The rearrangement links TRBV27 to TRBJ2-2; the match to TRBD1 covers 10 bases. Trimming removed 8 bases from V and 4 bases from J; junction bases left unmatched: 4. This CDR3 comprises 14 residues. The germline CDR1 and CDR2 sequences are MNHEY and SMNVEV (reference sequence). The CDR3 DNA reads TGTGCCAGCCGACAGGGGGCTTTCACCGGGGAGCTGTTTTTT. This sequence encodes CASRQGAFTGELFF.

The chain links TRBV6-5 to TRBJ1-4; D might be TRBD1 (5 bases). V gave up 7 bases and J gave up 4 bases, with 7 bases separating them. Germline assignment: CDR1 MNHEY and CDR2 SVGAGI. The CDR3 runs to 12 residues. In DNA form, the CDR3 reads TGTGCCAGCAATCAGGGTAATGAAAAACTGTTTTTT. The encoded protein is CASNQGNEKLFF.

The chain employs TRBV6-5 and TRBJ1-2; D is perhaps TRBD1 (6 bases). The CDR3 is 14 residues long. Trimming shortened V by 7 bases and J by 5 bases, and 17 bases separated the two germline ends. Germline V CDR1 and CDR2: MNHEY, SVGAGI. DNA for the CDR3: TGTGCCAGCATTCCGACAGGCCGAAATTATGGCTACACCTTC. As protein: CASIPTGRNYGYTF.

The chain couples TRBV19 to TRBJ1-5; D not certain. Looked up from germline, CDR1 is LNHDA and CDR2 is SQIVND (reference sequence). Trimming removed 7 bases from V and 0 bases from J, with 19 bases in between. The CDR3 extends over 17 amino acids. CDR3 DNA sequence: TGTGCCAGTACCCCGCTGGTCAGGCCTTTTAGCAATCAGCCCCAGCATTTT. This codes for CASTPLVRPFSNQPQHF.

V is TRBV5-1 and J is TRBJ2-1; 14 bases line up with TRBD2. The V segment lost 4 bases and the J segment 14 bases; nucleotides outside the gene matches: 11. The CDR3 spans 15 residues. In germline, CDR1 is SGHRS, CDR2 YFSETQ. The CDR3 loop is CASSEGTSGGAWKFF. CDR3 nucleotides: TGCGCCAGCAGCGAGGGGACTAGCGGGGGAGCTTGGAAGTTCTTC.

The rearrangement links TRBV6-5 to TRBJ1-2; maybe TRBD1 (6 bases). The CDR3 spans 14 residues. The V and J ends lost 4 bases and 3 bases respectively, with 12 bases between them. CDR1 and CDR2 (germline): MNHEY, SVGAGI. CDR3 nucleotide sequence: TGTGCCAGCAGTTCGGGAGGGGGGGACTATGGCTACACCTTC. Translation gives CASSSGGGDYGYTF.

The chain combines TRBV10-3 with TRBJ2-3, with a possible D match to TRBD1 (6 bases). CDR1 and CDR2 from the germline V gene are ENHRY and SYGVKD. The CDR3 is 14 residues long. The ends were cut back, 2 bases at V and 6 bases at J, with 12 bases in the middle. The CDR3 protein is CAISENREEDTQYF. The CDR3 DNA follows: TGTGCCATCAGTGAGAACAGGGAAGAGGATACGCAGTATTTT.

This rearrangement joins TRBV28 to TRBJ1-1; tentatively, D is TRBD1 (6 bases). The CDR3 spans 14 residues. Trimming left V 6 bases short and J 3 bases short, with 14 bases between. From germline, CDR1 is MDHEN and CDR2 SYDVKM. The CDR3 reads CASSTGQRYTEAFF. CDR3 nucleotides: TGTGCCAGCAGCACCGGACAGAGATACACTGAAGCTTTCTTT.

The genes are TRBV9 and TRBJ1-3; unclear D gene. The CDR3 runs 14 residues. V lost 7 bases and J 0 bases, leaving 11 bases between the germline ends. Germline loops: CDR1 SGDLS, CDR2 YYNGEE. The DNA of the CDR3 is TGTGCCAGCGGGCGGGAGTTCTCTGGAAACACCATATATTTT. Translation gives CASGREFSGNTIYF.

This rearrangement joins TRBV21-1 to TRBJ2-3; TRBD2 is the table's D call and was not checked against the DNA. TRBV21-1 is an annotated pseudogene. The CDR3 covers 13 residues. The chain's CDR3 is CASPAETSDTQYF. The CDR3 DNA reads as TGTGCCAGCCCCGCTGAGACTTCAGATACGCAGTATTTT.

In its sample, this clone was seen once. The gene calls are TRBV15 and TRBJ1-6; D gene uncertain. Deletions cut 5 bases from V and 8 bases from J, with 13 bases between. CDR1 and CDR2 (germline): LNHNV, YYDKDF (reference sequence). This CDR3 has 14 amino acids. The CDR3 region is CATSFGFGDSPLHF. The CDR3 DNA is TGTGCCACCAGCTTCGGATTCGGAGATTCACCCCTCCACTTT.

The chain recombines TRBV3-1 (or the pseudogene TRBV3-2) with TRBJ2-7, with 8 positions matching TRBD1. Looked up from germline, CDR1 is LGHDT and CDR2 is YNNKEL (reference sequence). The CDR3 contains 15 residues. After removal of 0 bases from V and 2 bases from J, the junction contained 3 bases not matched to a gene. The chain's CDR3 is CASSQEVRGPYEQYF. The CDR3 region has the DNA TGTGCCAGCAGCCAAGAGGTCAGGGGGCCCTACGAGCAGTACTTC.

The DNA of the CDR3 is TGTGCCAGCAGCTTGGGGAGGATGACTGGCGGAGGCTACACCTTC. This gives the protein CASSLGRMTGGGYTF. The rearrangement links TRBV5-6 to TRBJ1-2; unclear D gene. The CDR3 is made up of 15 amino acids. Germline V lookup: CDR1 SGHDT, CDR2 YYEEEE. Trimming cost V 0 bases and J 8 bases, with 17 bases left between them.

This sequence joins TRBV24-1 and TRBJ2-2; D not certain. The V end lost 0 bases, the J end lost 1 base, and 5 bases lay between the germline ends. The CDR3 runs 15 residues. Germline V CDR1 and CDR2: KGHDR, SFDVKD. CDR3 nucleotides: TGTGCCACCAGTGATTTGTGGCAGAACACCGGGGAGCTGTTTTTT. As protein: CATSDLWQNTGELFF.

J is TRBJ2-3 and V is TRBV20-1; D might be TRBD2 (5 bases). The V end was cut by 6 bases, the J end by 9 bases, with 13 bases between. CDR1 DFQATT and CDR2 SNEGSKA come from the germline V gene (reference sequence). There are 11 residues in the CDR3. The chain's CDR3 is CSAGLPGTQYF. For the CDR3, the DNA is TGCAGTGCCGGACTGCCGGGCACGCAGTATTTT.

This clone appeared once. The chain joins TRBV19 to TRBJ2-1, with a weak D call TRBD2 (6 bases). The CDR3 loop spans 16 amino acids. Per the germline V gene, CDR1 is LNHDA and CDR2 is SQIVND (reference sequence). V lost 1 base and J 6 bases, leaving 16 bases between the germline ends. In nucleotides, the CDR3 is TGTGCCAGTAGTATAGGCGGGGCCAGGGCGGTCAATGAGCAGTTCTTC. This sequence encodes CASSIGGARAVNEQFF.

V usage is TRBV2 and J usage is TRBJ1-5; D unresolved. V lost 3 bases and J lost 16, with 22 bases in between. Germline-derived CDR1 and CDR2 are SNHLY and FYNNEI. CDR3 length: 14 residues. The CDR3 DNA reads TGTGCCAGCAGTGATTCGTCTACTCCCCTGTATAATCATTTT. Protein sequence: CASSDSSTPLYNHF.

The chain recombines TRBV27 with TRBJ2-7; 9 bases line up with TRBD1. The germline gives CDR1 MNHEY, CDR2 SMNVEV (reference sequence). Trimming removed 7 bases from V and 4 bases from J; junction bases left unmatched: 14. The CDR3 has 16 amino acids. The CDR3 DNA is TGTGCCAGCACCGAACGATCTGGGACAGGGTTATACGAGCAGTACTTC. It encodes CASTERSGTGLYEQYF.

The CDR3 sequence: CASSYDDSEGREQYF. The CDR3 DNA sequence: TGCGCCAGCAGTTATGATGACAGTGAAGGTCGCGAGCAGTACTTC. The chain has TRBV5-1 and TRBJ2-7; weak D call: TRBD1 (5 bases). The CDR3 covers 15 residues. The germline CDR1 and CDR2 sequences are SGHRS and YFSETQ. V was clipped by 5 bases and J by 6 bases, with 21 bases between them.

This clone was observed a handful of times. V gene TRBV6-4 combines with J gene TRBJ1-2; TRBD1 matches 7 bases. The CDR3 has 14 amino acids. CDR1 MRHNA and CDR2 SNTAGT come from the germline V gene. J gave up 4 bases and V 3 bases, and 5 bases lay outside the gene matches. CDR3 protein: CASSDRTGLYGYTF. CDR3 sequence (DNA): TGTGCCAGCAGTGATAGGACAGGACTCTATGGCTACACCTTC.

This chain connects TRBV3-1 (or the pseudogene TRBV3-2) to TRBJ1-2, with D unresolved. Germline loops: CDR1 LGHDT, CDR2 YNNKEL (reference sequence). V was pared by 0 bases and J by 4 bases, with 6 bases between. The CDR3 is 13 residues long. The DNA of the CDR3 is TGTGCCAGCAGCCAAGAGGGCAGCTATGGCTACACCTTC. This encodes CASSQEGSYGYTF.

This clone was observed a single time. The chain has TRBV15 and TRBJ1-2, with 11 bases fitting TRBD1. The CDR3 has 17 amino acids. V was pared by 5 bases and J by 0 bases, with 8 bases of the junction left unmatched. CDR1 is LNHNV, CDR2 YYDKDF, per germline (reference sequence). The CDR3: CATSGILGQGANYGYTF. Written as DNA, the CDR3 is TGTGCCACCAGCGGGATTCTGGGACAGGGGGCTAACTATGGCTACACCTTC.

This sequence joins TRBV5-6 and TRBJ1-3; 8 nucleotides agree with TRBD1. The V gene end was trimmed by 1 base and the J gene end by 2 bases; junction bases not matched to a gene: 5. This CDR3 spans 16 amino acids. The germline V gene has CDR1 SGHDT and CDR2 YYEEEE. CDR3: CASSLLTGVAGNTIYF. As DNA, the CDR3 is TGTGCCAGCAGCTTGTTGACAGGGGTCGCTGGAAACACCATATATTTT.